The T cell receptor (beta chain) under discussion was sequenced for a study of blood T cell repertoires in COVID-19. Study-level information: Whether acute or convalescent, the COVID-19 samples came from the United States, Italy and Spain. The cDNA or gDNA used as material had been derived from T cells, B-cell-depleted T cells, or PBMCs.

V was clipped by 4 bases and J by 2 bases; unmatched bases: 3. Germline assignment: CDR1 LNHDA and CDR2 SQIVND (reference sequence). This CDR3 spans 15 amino acids. Libraries were prepared by immunoSEQ multiplex PCR; TCRdb keeps only in-frame clonotypes and omits some of them. This repertoire shows 230,000 or so clones, about 91% found once; its top ten account for 14% to 15%. The chain combines TRBV19 with TRBJ1-5; TRBD1 matches at 9 bases. Sequences were obtained from PBMCs or T cells enriched from blood (not recorded which). This TCR was recovered from a woman aged 45-65 years with acute COVID-19. The CDR3 nucleotides are TGTGCCAGTAGTAAGGACAGGGGAGGCAATCAGCCCCAGCATTTT. It translates to CASSKDRGGNQPQHF.